The 8 T cell receptor beta chains reported below all come from one sample, sequenced in a study of blood T cell repertoires in COVID-19. Here immunoSEQ multiplex PCR was the method, and the copy in TCRdb shows in-frame clones only, minus some. The table shows 25,000 to 35,000 clones, with roughly 80% occurring only once. The sample was peripheral blood. Receptors originate from a woman of 80 years or more with acute or convalescent COVID-19.

The rearrangement uses TRBV18 and TRBJ2-2, with TRBD2 identical over 11 bases. The CDR3 totals 17 residues. Germline V gives CDR1 KGHSH, CDR2 LQKENI. V lost 3 bases and J lost 5; bases outside the gene matches: 8. CDR3 DNA sequence: TGTGCCAGCTCACCCGGGGGTCGGACTAGCGGGACCGGGGAGCTGTTTTTT. This gives the protein CASSPGGRTSGTGELFF.

The DNA of the CDR3 is TGCGCCAGCAGGCTAGCGGGGGACTCCTACAATGAGCAGTTCTTC. Translation: CASRLAGDSYNEQFF. This chain links TRBV4-1 with TRBJ2-1; the match to TRBD2 covers 10 bases. There are 15 residues in the CDR3. The V gene's germline CDR1 is MGHRA and CDR2 YSYEKL. V gave up 6 bases and J gave up 0 bases; unmatched junction bases: 2.

The chain has TRBV5-1 and TRBJ1-3; the match to TRBD1 covers 7 bases. Germline V gene data show CDR1 as SGHRS and CDR2 as YFSETQ. V shed 3 bases, J shed 0 bases, and the junction held 3 bases outside the gene matches. CDR3 size: 15 residues. CDR3 in amino acids: CASSSTGNSGNTIYF. The CDR3 DNA reads TGCGCCAGCAGCTCGACAGGGAACTCTGGAAACACCATATATTTT.

The chain links TRBV29-1 to TRBJ2-7, with 7 bases aligning to TRBD1. CDR1 is SQVTM, CDR2 ANQGSEA, per germline. This CDR3 is built from 15 residues. The J segment lost 7 bases and the V segment lost 1 base, leaving 13 bases of the junction unmatched. The CDR3 DNA is TGCAGCGTTGAAGTGGTGGGACAGCCTTTGGGGGAGCAGTACTTC. Protein sequence: CSVEVVGQPLGEQYF.

V is TRBV12-3 or TRBV12-4 and J is TRBJ2-2; D ambiguous. The V end lost 8 bases, the J end lost 4 bases, and 11 bases lay between the germline ends. The CDR3 spans 13 residues. CDR3 sequence: CASQEAGTGELFF. The CDR3, as DNA: TGTGCCAGCCAAGAGGCCGGCACCGGGGAGCTGTTTTTT.

The V call is TRBV2, the J call TRBJ2-7, with D perhaps matching TRBD2 (6 bases). Germline CDR1 is SNHLY and CDR2 is FYNNEI. Trimming pared 8 bases from V and 3 bases from J, leaving 14 bases between. This CDR3 is 13 amino acids long. The CDR3 reads CASCGDSNYEQYF. CDR3 in DNA: TGTGCCAGCTGTGGGGACTCAAACTACGAGCAGTACTTC.

The genes are TRBV5-1 and TRBJ1-1; possible D gene TRBD1, 5 bases. V was clipped by 3 bases and J by 1 base, with 13 bases between them. The CDR3 has 15 amino acids. Germline V gives CDR1 SGHRS, CDR2 YFSETQ. Here the CDR3 DNA reads TGCGCCAGCAGCTCTCACGGCGGGGCGAACACTGAAGCTTTCTTT. Translated, it gives CASSSHGGANTEAFF.

The chain links TRBV3-1 (or the pseudogene TRBV3-2) to TRBJ2-2, with D possibly matching TRBD2 (6 bases). V was clipped by 5 bases and J by 0 bases, with 7 bases between them. The CDR3 has 14 amino acids. CDR1 is LGHDT, CDR2 YNNKEL, per germline (reference sequence). CDR3 sequence: CASSSGANTGELFF. CDR3 nucleotide sequence: TGTGCCAGCAGCTCGGGGGCGAACACCGGGGAGCTGTTTTTT.